These 30 T cell receptor beta chains originate from one sample sequenced in a study of T cell repertoires in cytomegalovirus infection. MiXCR, run by TCRdb on the reads, gives a single entry per CDR3 protein. Of approximately 190,000 distinct CDR3 sequences listed, under 30% are singletons. The specimen sequenced was PBMCs. The receptor set was obtained from a human donor in good health (CMV status not recorded). Some clones in this sample may be carry-over from other donors' samples.

The chain recombines TRBV12-3 or TRBV12-4 with TRBJ1-1, with a weak D call TRBD1 (5 bases). The ends were cut back, 5 bases at V and 6 bases at J, with 13 bases in the middle. CDR3 length: 13 amino acids. CDR3 sequence reads: CASSRGGVPEAFF. In DNA, the CDR3 is TGTGCCAGCAGTAGGGGCGGGGTACCTGAAGCTTTCTTT.

This chain links TRBV6-6 with TRBJ1-5; tentative D call: TRBD1 (6 bases). The V gene lost 7 bases and the J gene lost 7 bases, with 20 bases spanning the gap. CDR1 and CDR2 (germline): MNHNY, SVGAGI (reference sequence). This CDR3 comprises 15 residues. Here the CDR3 reads CASNIGQGFVQPQHF. Here the CDR3 DNA reads TGTGCCAGCAACATCGGGCAGGGGTTCGTGCAGCCCCAGCATTTT.

This clonotype has a handful of counts. One junction end does not reproduce the germline sequence, and a read error may be involved. This chain uses TRBV7-2 with TRBJ2-3; no clear D. CDR3 length: 13 amino acids. Germline V gene lookup returns CDR1 SGHTA and CDR2 FQGNSA. The CDR3 DNA sequence: TGTGCCAGCAGCTTAGTGGTATTAGATCCGCAGTATTTT. Its protein is CASSLVVLDPQYF.

This clonotype was seen only a few times. This rearrangement joins TRBV11-1 to TRBJ1-1; D unclear. From germline, CDR1 is SGHAT and CDR2 FQDESV (reference sequence). This CDR3 contains 13 residues. V was shortened by 5 bases and J by 1 base, with 8 bases between the two germline ends. The CDR3 DNA reads TGTGCCAGCAGCATAAAACCGAACACTGAAGCTTTCTTT. This sequence encodes CASSIKPNTEAFF.

Only a few counts were recorded for this clonotype. This chain connects TRBV2 to TRBJ2-5, with D unresolved. V gave up 1 base and J gave up 0 bases, with 9 bases separating them. The V gene's germline CDR1 is SNHLY and CDR2 FYNNEI. The CDR3 sequence is 15 residues long. CDR3 DNA: TGTGCCAGCAGTGAAGTCACAACGAACCAAGAGACCCAGTACTTC. Protein: CASSEVTTNQETQYF. The full variable domain, with the rest looked up from reference TRBV2 and TRBJ2-5, is EPEVTQTPSHQVTQMGQEVILRCVPISNHLYFYWYRQILGQKVEFLVSFYNNEISEKSEIFDDQFSVERPDGSNFTLKIRSTKLEDSAMYFCASSEVTTNQETQYFGPGTRLLVL.

Only one count was recorded for this clonotype. The chain couples TRBV19 to TRBJ2-5; 10 positions agree with TRBD1. V was pared by 3 bases and J by 5 bases, with 9 bases of the junction left unmatched. Per the germline V gene, CDR1 is LNHDA and CDR2 is SQIVND (reference sequence). CDR3 length equals 16 residues. CDR3 loop: CASSIRGTGARETQYF. The CDR3 region has the DNA TGTGCCAGTAGTATCAGAGGGACAGGGGCCAGGGAGACCCAGTACTTC.

The chain couples TRBV29-1 to TRBJ2-1, with 8 bases matching TRBD2. CDR1 and CDR2 from the germline V gene are SQVTM and ANQGSEA. This CDR3 contains 15 residues. V lost 2 bases and J lost 1; bases outside the gene matches: 4. The CDR3 loop is CSVERGGVSYNEQFF. DNA for the CDR3: TGCAGCGTTGAACGGGGGGGAGTATCCTACAATGAGCAGTTCTTC.

This clonotype was observed a handful of times. The chain links TRBV6-6 to TRBJ2-7; 15 bases are shared with TRBD2. The germline gives CDR1 MNHNY, CDR2 SVGAGI (reference sequence). This CDR3 is built from 18 residues. V lost 4 bases and J lost 2; bases outside the gene matches: 9. CDR3 in amino acids: CASSFSGTSGGQAYEQYF. Here the CDR3 DNA reads TGTGCCAGCAGTTTCTCCGGGACTAGCGGGGGGCAGGCCTACGAGCAGTACTTC.

This clonotype was observed a few times. The chain joins TRBV7-3 to TRBJ2-2; no clear D. V gave up 3 bases and J gave up 2 bases, with 10 bases separating them. This CDR3 is 15 amino acids long. Germline values: CDR1 SGHTA, CDR2 FQGTGA. The CDR3 spells CASSFNSRNTGELFF. The CDR3 DNA reads TGTGCCAGCAGCTTTAACAGCCGTAACACCGGGGAGCTGTTTTTT.

The rearrangement uses TRBV5-4 and TRBJ1-1; D is possibly TRBD1 (6 bases). Trimming removed 4 bases from V and 1 base from J, with 14 bases in between. The CDR3 has 15 residues. CDR1 and CDR2 from the germline V gene are SGHNT and YYREEE (reference sequence). CDR3 region: CASSPGTLKNTEAFF. DNA for the CDR3: TGTGCCAGCAGCCCGGGGACACTTAAGAACACTGAAGCTTTCTTT.

The chain employs TRBV7-2 and TRBJ1-1; D is uncertain. Between the trimmed V and J ends, which lost 3 bases and 0 bases, there was a span of 8 bases. This CDR3 region has 14 residues. CDR1 and CDR2 from the germline V gene are SGHTA and FQGNSA. CDR3 protein: CASSFSGLNTEAFF. DNA for the CDR3: TGTGCCAGCAGCTTCTCCGGGCTGAACACTGAAGCTTTCTTT.

This clonotype has a handful of counts. J is TRBJ1-5 and V is TRBV7-2; D unclear. Trimming pared 6 bases from V and 0 bases from J, leaving 6 bases between. Per germline, CDR1 SGHTA and CDR2 FQGNSA. The CDR3 is 13 amino acids. In DNA form, the CDR3 reads TGTGCCAGCAGTACGTATAGCAATCAGCCCCAGCATTTT. Translated, it gives CASSTYSNQPQHF. Full variable domain (rest looked up from reference TRBV7-2 and TRBJ1-5): GAGVSQSPSNKVTEKGKDVELRCDPISGHTALYWYRQSLGQGLEFLIYFQGNSAPDKSGLPSDRFSAERTGGSVSTLTIQRTQQEDSAVYLCASSTYSNQPQHFGDGTRLSIL.

The chain couples TRBV19 to TRBJ1-2; D is uncertain. The CDR3 consists of 15 residues. V lost 3 bases, J lost 0 bases, and 11 bases lay in between. In germline, CDR1 is LNHDA, CDR2 SQIVND (reference sequence). The CDR3 is CASSIVDVTNYGYTF. In DNA form, the CDR3 reads TGTGCCAGTAGTATTGTCGACGTGACTAACTATGGCTACACCTTC.

This chain links TRBV20-1 with TRBJ2-1; tentatively, D is TRBD2 (5 bases). CDR1 DFQATT and CDR2 SNEGSKA come from the germline V gene (reference sequence). Trimming stripped 2 bases from V and 4 bases from J, with 9 bases between. This CDR3 has 13 residues. CDR3 coding DNA: TGCAGTGCTAGACCCCGGGGTTACAATGAGCAGTTCTTC. It yields the protein CSARPRGYNEQFF.

This clonotype was found a few times. The V and J genes are TRBV5-6 and TRBJ2-3, with 10 bases lining up with TRBD1. The germline V gene has CDR1 SGHDT and CDR2 YYEEEE. V lost 0 bases and J lost 8; bases outside the gene matches: 9. The CDR3 sequence is 16 residues long. The CDR3 DNA sequence: TGTGCCAGCAGCTTGGGGGACAGGGGACCCGCGGCTACGCAGTATTTT. Translating it yields CASSLGDRGPAATQYF.

This clonotype has ten or more counts. This sequence joins TRBV11-2 and TRBJ2-1, with 8 bases matching TRBD2. CDR1 SGHAT and CDR2 FQNNGV come from the germline V gene. The CDR3 loop spans 15 amino acids. J lost 7 bases, V lost 6 bases, and 11 bases had no gene match. The CDR3 spells CASSFSAGARNEQFF. CDR3 coding DNA: TGTGCCAGCAGTTTTTCAGCGGGGGCGAGGAATGAGCAGTTCTTC.

A word on this clonotype: The junction differs from germline at one of its ends, possibly a read error. The CDR3 is CASNLVPGADTQYF. CDR3 nucleotide sequence: TGTGCCAGCAACTTAGTGCCCGGGGCAGATACACAGTATTTT. J is TRBJ2-3 and V is TRBV7-2; either TRBD1 or TRBD2 may supply D (5 bases each). Germline V CDR1 and CDR2: SGHTA, FQGNSA. CDR3 length equals 14 residues.

The chain combines TRBV6-1 with TRBJ2-3, with TRBD1 matching 7 bases. V shed 5 bases and J 2 bases; nucleotides not matched to a gene: 22. Germline-derived CDR1 and CDR2 are MNHNS and SASEGT. The CDR3 has 20 amino acids. The CDR3 bases are TGTGCCAGCAGTTTCTCTACGGCCCTGGCGGCAGGGGGAGTCACAGATACGCAGTATTTT. It yields the protein CASSFSTALAAGGVTDTQYF.

The rearrangement links TRBV7-2 to TRBJ2-7; 11 nucleotides line up with TRBD2. The CDR3 contains 15 residues. Germline V lookup: CDR1 SGHTA, CDR2 FQGNSA. V was pared by 5 bases and J by 0 bases, with 3 bases of the junction left unmatched. In DNA, the CDR3 is TGTGCCAGCAGCCAGACTAGCGGGGTCTCCTACGAGCAGTACTTC. Translated, it gives CASSQTSGVSYEQYF.

This clonotype was detected many times. The gene calls are TRBV7-2 and TRBJ1-2; D gene uncertain. Germline V gene sequence: CDR1 SGHTA, CDR2 FQGNSA. This CDR3 is 13 amino acids long. The ends were cut back, 4 bases at V and 8 bases at J, with 14 bases in the middle. Here the CDR3 reads CASSSAGRRGYTF. DNA of the CDR3: TGTGCCAGCAGCTCCGCCGGGCGCCGGGGCTACACCTTC.

This clonotype was picked up a small number of times. The rearrangement uses TRBV5-6 and TRBJ1-1; TRBD1 might be the D (5 bases). Trimming took off 4 bases at V and 7 bases at J, with 14 bases between the two ends. Germline CDR1 and CDR2: SGHDT and YYEEEE. This CDR3 comprises 13 residues. The CDR3 DNA follows: TGTGCCAGCAGCACTCTAGGGGCCTTTGAAGCTTTCTTT. Translation: CASSTLGAFEAFF.

This clonotype was recorded at least ten times. The J gene is TRBJ1-2, the V gene TRBV7-2, with TRBD1 as a possible D gene (5 bases). V gave up 2 bases and J gave up 3 bases, with 10 bases separating them. Germline V gene lookup returns CDR1 SGHTA and CDR2 FQGNSA. This CDR3 is built from 14 residues. DNA of the CDR3: TGTGCCAGCAGCTTAAGAGGGGAAGACTATGGCTACACCTTC. Translation: CASSLRGEDYGYTF.

The V and J genes are TRBV7-2 and TRBJ1-5; unclear D gene. Germline CDR1 reads SGHTA; CDR2 reads FQGNSA. The CDR3 is made up of 15 amino acids. Trimming pared 0 bases from V and 0 bases from J, leaving 6 bases between. The CDR3 sequence: CASSLAGYSNQPQHF. CDR3 coding DNA: TGTGCCAGCAGCTTAGCAGGGTATAGCAATCAGCCCCAGCATTTT.

This rearrangement joins TRBV6-2 or TRBV6-3 to TRBJ2-5; 8 bases line up with TRBD1. V gave up 8 bases and J gave up 5 bases; unmatched junction bases: 7. CDR1 and CDR2 from the germline V gene are MNHEY and SVGEGT. The CDR3 has 13 amino acids. CDR3 coding DNA: TGTGCCAGCCAGGACAGGGTAGGGGAGACCCAGTACTTC. This translates into CASQDRVGETQYF.

Many counts were recorded for this clonotype. The genes are TRBV2 and TRBJ1-2; D remains ambiguous. This CDR3 comprises 16 residues. The germline V gene has CDR1 SNHLY and CDR2 FYNNEI. Trimming removed 5 bases at V and 0 bases at J, with 16 bases between. The CDR3, as DNA: TGTGCCAGCAGTCCGGACCTATCAAGCTCTAACTATGGCTACACCTTC. It yields the protein CASSPDLSSSNYGYTF.

This chain joins TRBV6-1 and TRBJ2-7, with D possibly matching TRBD1 (5 bases). Looked up from germline, CDR1 is MNHNS and CDR2 is SASEGT. V lost 8 bases and J lost 7, with 21 bases in between. This CDR3 has 14 residues. In DNA, the CDR3 is TGTGCCAGCCACACAGGTTCCATCGGAAAGGAGCAGTACTTC. Translation: CASHTGSIGKEQYF.

The CDR3, as DNA: TGCAGCGGGGGGTTTAGTGGTGGCTACACCTTC. Protein: CSGGFSGGYTF. The chain carries TRBV29-1 and TRBJ1-2; TRBD1 is a possible D gene (5 bases). With 7 bases removed from V and 7 bases from J, the gap between germline ends came to 13 bases. CDR1 and CDR2 (germline): SQVTM, ANQGSEA. CDR3 length: 11 residues.

This clonotype occurred many times. The rearrangement uses TRBV7-2 and TRBJ2-3; D might be TRBD1 (6 bases). Germline CDR1 is SGHTA and CDR2 is FQGNSA. CDR3 length equals 16 residues. Deletions cut 5 bases from V and 5 bases from J, with 20 bases between. CDR3 loop: CASSADLEQGKDTQYF. The CDR3 coding sequence is TGTGCCAGCAGCGCAGACCTCGAACAGGGAAAAGATACGCAGTATTTT.

CDR3 region: CASSPRGTFGNEQFF. In nucleotides, the CDR3 is TGTGCCAGCAGCCCGCGGGGGACGTTTGGGAATGAGCAGTTCTTC. J is TRBJ2-1 and V is TRBV7-8; 7 bases agree with TRBD2. With V trimmed by 5 bases and J by 7 bases, 11 bases remained unmatched. From germline, CDR1 is SGHVS and CDR2 FQNEAQ. This CDR3 has 15 residues.

V is TRBV2 and J is TRBJ2-3; TRBD1 agrees at 7 bases. In germline, CDR1 is SNHLY, CDR2 FYNNEI. The trim removed 6 bases at V and 3 bases at J, leaving 15 bases unmatched. CDR3 size: 17 residues. CDR3 protein: CASSPRTGVGSTDTQYF. For the CDR3, the DNA is TGTGCCAGCAGCCCAAGAACAGGGGTCGGGTCTACAGATACGCAGTATTTT. The variable domain in full, completed from reference TRBV2 and TRBJ2-3, reads EPEVTQTPSHQVTQMGQEVILRCVPISNHLYFYWYRQILGQKVEFLVSFYNNEISEKSEIFDDQFSVERPDGSNFTLKIRSTKLEDSAMYFCASSPRTGVGSTDTQYFGPGTRLTVL.